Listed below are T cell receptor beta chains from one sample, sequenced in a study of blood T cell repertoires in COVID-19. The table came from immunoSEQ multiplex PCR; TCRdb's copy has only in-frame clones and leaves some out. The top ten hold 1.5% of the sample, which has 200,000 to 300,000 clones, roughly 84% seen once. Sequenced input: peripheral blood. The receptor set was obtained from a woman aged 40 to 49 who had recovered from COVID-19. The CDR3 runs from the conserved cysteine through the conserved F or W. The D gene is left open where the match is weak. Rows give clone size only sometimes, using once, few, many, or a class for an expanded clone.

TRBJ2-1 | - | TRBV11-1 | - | TGTGCCAGCAGCTCCCGACTAGGGGAGGAGCAGTTCTTC | CASSSRLGEEQFF
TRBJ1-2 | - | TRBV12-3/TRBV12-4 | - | TGTGCCAGCAGTCCGGGGGTGTGGGGCTACACCTTC | CASSPGVWGYTF
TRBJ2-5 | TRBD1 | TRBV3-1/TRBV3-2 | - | TGTGCCAGCAGCCATCACGGACAGGGGATGAAGACCCAGTACTTC | CASSHHGQGMKTQYF
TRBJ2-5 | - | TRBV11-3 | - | TGTGCCAGCAGCTCTAGGGGGGCTAGCGGTGGTCAAGAGACCCAGTACTTC | CASSSRGASGGQETQYF
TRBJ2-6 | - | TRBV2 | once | TGTGCCAGCAAAGGGGTGGCGGTCTCTGGGGCCAACGTCCTGACTTTC | CASKGVAVSGANVLTF
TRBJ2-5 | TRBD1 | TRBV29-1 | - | TGCAGCGGAGACAGGGGAGAGACCCAGTACTTC | CSGDRGETQYF
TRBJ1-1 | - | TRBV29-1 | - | TGCAGCGCCCGGGGAGGCACTGAAGCTTTCTTT | CSARGGTEAFF
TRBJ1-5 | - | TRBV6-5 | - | TGTGCCAGCAGCCCAGGACTTCATCAGCCCCAGCATTTT | CASSPGLHQPQHF
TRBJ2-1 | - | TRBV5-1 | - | TGCGCCAGCAGCTTGATTGGCGCAGGTTACAATGAGCAGTTCTTC | CASSLIGAGYNEQFF
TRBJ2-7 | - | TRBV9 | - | TGTGCCAGCAGCACGACAGGTGGCTCCTACGAGCAGTACTTC | CASSTTGGSYEQYF
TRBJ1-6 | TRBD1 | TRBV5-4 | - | TGTGCCAGCAGCCCAGGACAGGGGGCAGGCGGGTATAATTCACCCCTCCACTTT | CASSPGQGAGGYNSPLHF
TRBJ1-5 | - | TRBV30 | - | TGTGCCTGGAGTCGGAAGGGGGACCAGCCCCAGCATTTT | CAWSRKGDQPQHF
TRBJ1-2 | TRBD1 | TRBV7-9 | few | TGTGCCGCTGGACAGGAGACATCCTACACCTTC | CAAGQETSYTF
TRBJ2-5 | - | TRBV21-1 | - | TGTGCCAGCACCTTAGGGACAGGGGGGCAAGAGACCCAGTACTTC | CASTLGTGGQETQYF
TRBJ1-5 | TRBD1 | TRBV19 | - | TGTGCCAGTAGCAACGGACAGGCCGGTGGGAGTAATCAGCCCCAGCATTTT | CASSNGQAGGSNQPQHF
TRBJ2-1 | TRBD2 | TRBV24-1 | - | TGTGCCACCAGTGACGCGGGACTACATTTTCCCAATGAGCAGTTCTTC | CATSDAGLHFPNEQFF
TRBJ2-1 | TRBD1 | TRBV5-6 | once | TGTGCCAGCAGCCAGCCGGGACAGGGGTACAATGAGCAGTTCTTC | CASSQPGQGYNEQFF
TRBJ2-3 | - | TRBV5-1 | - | TGCGCCAGCAGCTTAAATAAGGGGGTAACAGATACGCAGTATTTT | CASSLNKGVTDTQYF
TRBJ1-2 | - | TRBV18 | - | TGTGCCTCGAATCTGGGGGGAGAAGGCTACACCTTC | CASNLGGEGYTF
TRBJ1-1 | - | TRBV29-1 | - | TGCAGCGTTGAAGTGACGGGTGGGACTGAAGCTTTCTTT | CSVEVTGGTEAFF
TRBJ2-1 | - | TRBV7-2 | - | TGTGCCAGCAGCTTAGGGGGGCCGTTGAACAATGAGCAGTTCTTC | CASSLGGPLNNEQFF
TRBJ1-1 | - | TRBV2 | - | TGTGCCAGCACCGAACCGGACAGTCATGAAGCTTTCTTT | CASTEPDSHEAFF
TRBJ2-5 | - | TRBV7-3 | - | TGTGCCAGCAGCCCAACAGGGGGGGGGCTGGCCCAGTACTTC | CASSPTGGGLAQYF
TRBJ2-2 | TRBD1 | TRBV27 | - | TGTGCCAGCAGTACCCGACAGGGGGTCAACGGGGAGCTGTTTTTT | CASSTRQGVNGELFF
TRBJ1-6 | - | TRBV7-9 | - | TGTGCCAGCAGCTGGGGACTTCGGAGGGCCTATAATTCACCCCTCCACTTT | CASSWGLRRAYNSPLHF
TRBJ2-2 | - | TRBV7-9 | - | TGTGCCAGCAGCTTTAGGGGGAGCACCGGGGAGCTGTTTTTT | CASSFRGSTGELFF
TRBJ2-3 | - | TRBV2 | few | TGTGCCAGCAGTGGGGGCGGAGATACGCAGTATTTT | CASSGGGDTQYF
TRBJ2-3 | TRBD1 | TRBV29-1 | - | TGCAGCATTGAAGCTGGGACAGGGCTTTTCACAGATACGCAGTATTTT | CSIEAGTGLFTDTQYF
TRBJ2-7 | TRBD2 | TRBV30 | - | TGTGCCTGGAGTGTGTCCGGGGGGGAGCAGTACTTC | CAWSVSGGEQYF
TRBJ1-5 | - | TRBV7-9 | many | TGTGCCAGCAGCTTAGGCGTTAGTGATCAGCCCCAGCATTTT | CASSLGVSDQPQHF
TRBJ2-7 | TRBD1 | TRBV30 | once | TGTGCCTGGGAACCGGGACAGAGTTACGAGCAGTACTTC | CAWEPGQSYEQYF
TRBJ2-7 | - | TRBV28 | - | TGTGCCAGCAGTATAACAGGGATCTACGAGCAGTACTTC | CASSITGIYEQYF
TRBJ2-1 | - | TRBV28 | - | TGTGCCAGCAGTTTCGACGGGGGTTACAATGAGCAGTTCTTC | CASSFDGGYNEQFF
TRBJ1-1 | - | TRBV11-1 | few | TGTGCCAGCAGCTTAGAGGCGCCGGACACCTTAGCTTTCTTT | CASSLEAPDTLAFF
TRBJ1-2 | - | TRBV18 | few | TGTGCCAGCTCACTCAGACAGGCCGGGTCCTATGGCTACACCTTC | CASSLRQAGSYGYTF
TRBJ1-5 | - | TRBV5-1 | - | TGCGCCAGCACCCGACGGGGGGATAGCAATCAGCCCCAGCATTTT | CASTRRGDSNQPQHF
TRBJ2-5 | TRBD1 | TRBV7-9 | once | TGTGCCAGCAGCCCGGACAGGGTACAACAAGAGACCCAGTACTTC | CASSPDRVQQETQYF
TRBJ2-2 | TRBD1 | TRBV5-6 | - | TGTGCCAGCAGCTTGGGGGGACAGTTATACACCGGGGAGCTGTTTTTT | CASSLGGQLYTGELFF
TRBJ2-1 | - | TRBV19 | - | TGTGCCAGTAGTATAGGACTAGGTTCCTACAATGAGCAGTTCTTC | CASSIGLGSYNEQFF
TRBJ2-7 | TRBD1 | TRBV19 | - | TGTGCCGGAACAGGGGATTCCTACGAGCAGTACTTC | CAGTGDSYEQYF
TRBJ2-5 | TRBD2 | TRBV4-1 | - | TGCGCCAGCAGCGCTCCTGTGTCTAGCGGGAAGCAAGAGACCCAGTACTTC | CASSAPVSSGKQETQYF
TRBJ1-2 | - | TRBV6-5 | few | TGTGCCAGCAGTTTACAGGGCCAAGGGGGCTACACCTTC | CASSLQGQGGYTF
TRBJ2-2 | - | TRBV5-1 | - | TGCGCCAGCAGCTTGGCCGGGGGACCCGGGGAGCTGTTTTTT | CASSLAGGPGELFF
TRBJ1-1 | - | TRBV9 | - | TGTGCCAGCAGCGTAGGAGGGACATCATTTGGGGGGAACACTGAAGCTTTCTTT | CASSVGGTSFGGNTEAFF
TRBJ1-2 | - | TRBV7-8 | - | TGTGCCAGCAGCCGTAGAACAGGGAGCAATTATGGCTACACCTTC | CASSRRTGSNYGYTF
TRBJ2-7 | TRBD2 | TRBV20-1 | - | TGCAGTGCTAGTGGACTAGCGGACCGGGGCGGCTACGAGCAGTACTTC | CSASGLADRGGYEQYF
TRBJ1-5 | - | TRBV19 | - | TGTGCCAGTCGGTTACAGGGATACAGCAATCAGCCCCAGCATTTT | CASRLQGYSNQPQHF
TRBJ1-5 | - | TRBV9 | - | TGTGCCAGCAGCCCCGGGGAGAACAATCAGCCCCAGCATTTT | CASSPGENNQPQHF
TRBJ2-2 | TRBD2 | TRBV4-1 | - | TGCGCCAGCAGCCAAGGTACTAGCGGGGCGAACACCGGGGAGCTGTTTTTT | CASSQGTSGANTGELFF
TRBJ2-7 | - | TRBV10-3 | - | TGTGCCATCAGTGGAGTCCAGGTATCCGAGCAGTACTTC | CAISGVQVSEQYF
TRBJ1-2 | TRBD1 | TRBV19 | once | TGTGCCAGTAGCTCTACGGGACAGGGTGCTAACTATGGCTACACCTTC | CASSSTGQGANYGYTF
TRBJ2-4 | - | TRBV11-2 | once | TGTGCCAGCAGCTTGCGGGTAGGAAACATTCAGTACTTC | CASSLRVGNIQYF
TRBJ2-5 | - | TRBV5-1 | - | TGCGCCAGCAGCCGGGATCCTTGGGAGACCCAGTACTTC | CASSRDPWETQYF
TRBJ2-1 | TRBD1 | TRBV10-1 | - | TGCGCCAGCAGTGAGTCACAGGGGTACAATGAGCAGTTCTTC | CASSESQGYNEQFF
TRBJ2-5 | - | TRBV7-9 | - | TGTGCCAGCAGCCCACCTCCTAGGGTGGGGCAGACCCAGTACTTC | CASSPPPRVGQTQYF
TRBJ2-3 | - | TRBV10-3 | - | TGTGCCATCAGTGAAGGGGAGGCCGATACGCAGTATTTT | CAISEGEADTQYF
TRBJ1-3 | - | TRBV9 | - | TGTGCCAGCAGCGTAGAGGCAGGCCTTGGAAACACCATATATTTT | CASSVEAGLGNTIYF
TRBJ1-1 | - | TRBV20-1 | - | TGCAGTGCTTTCGTGAACACTGAAGCTTTCTTT | CSAFVNTEAFF
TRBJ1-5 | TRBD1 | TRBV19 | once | TGTGCCAGTAAGGAGGACAGGGGGCGCGATCAGCCCCAGCATTTT | CASKEDRGRDQPQHF
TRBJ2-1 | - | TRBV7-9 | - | TGTGCCAGCAGCGCCTCAGGGGAGCGCTCCTACAATGAGCAGTTCTTC | CASSASGERSYNEQFF